This T cell receptor beta chain was observed in a study of post-analysis software for immune sequencing data. About the study: The study covered relapsing-remitting, secondary progressive and progressive-relapsing courses of multiple sclerosis. Study outcomes and limitations: Five TRBV segments, TRBV5-6, TRBV5-1 and TRBV20-1 among them, were found more frequent in patients than controls. By F measure, strong co-clustering occurred among samples prepared in the same batch. Significantly lower normalized Chao1 diversity was found in patients with multiple sclerosis relative to controls.

Unique molecular identifiers had been added to the TCR beta cDNA libraries. T cells numbering roughly 0.85 to 11 million gave rise to roughly 550,000 cDNA molecules. TCRdb reprocessed the PCR reads via MiXCR and lists one record per CDR3 protein. Altogether about 820,000 distinct CDR3 sequences are present, about 57% being singletons, with the ten largest covering 4% to 5.5%. The CDR3 runs 16 residues. Trimming cost V 2 bases and J 2 bases, with 17 bases left between them. Germline-derived CDR1 and CDR2 are SQVTM and ANQGSEA. With regard to this clonotype: Antigen: not known.

The sequenced material came from blood. J is TRBJ2-3 and V is TRBV29-1; tentative D call: TRBD1 (6 bases). The receptor's source is a girl between 5 and 17 years old with multiple sclerosis. CDR3 sequence: CSVENVDSESTDTQYF. The CDR3 DNA is TGCAGCGTTGAAAACGTGGACAGTGAATCCACAGATACGCAGTATTTT.